The next 25 T cell receptor beta chains were all read from a single sample in a study of T cells in Graves' hyperthyroidism and ophthalmopathy. Authors of the study amplified TCR beta CDR3 regions from RNA transcripts. The HTBI primer set served for first-round RT-PCR of the TCR CDR3. TCRdb processed the multiplex PCR reads anew with MiXCR; each CDR3 protein has one entry. This repertoire shows approximately 640,000 distinct CDR3 sequences, about 18% found once; its top ten account for roughly 15%. Sequencing input: blood. The receptors here all came from a man aged 50-59 years with Graves' hyperthyroidism.

This clonotype came up many times. The chain uses TRBV18 and TRBJ1-5; no clear D gene. The CDR3 contains 13 residues. Trimming stripped 2 bases from V and 4 bases from J, with 6 bases between. Germline CDR1 reads KGHSH; CDR2 reads LQKENI. The CDR3 loop reads CASSPAVNQPQHF. CDR3 coding DNA: TGTGCCAGCTCACCAGCAGTGAATCAGCCCCAGCATTTT.

This clonotype was picked up a small number of times. This could be a read error, since a much larger clone is one nucleotide away. The rearrangement joins TRBV6-2 or TRBV6-3 to TRBJ2-1, with 10 positions matching TRBD2. In germline, CDR1 is MNHEY, CDR2 SVGEGT. V lost 6 bases and J lost 5; bases outside the gene matches: 7. The CDR3 totals 15 residues. This CDR3 is CASSETSGPHNEQFF. The CDR3 nucleotides read TGTGCCAGCAGCGAGACTAGCGGGCCTCACAATGAGCAGTTCTTC.

There are many counts of this clonotype. The V gene is TRBV7-9, the J gene TRBJ2-7; D perhaps matches TRBD2 (6 bases). Trimming cost V 5 bases and J 1 base, with 6 bases left between them. The CDR3 runs to 12 residues. The V gene's germline CDR1 is SEHNR and CDR2 FQNEAQ (reference sequence). This CDR3 is CASSRESYEQYF. The CDR3 DNA reads as TGTGCCAGCAGCCGGGAGTCCTACGAGCAGTACTTC.

This clonotype came up a few times. The V call is TRBV25-1, the J call TRBJ2-5; 8 positions match TRBD2. V gave up 2 bases and J gave up 4 bases; unmatched junction bases: 6. The germline V gene encodes CDR1 MGHDK and CDR2 SYGVNS. There are 15 residues in the CDR3. CDR3 sequence reads: CASSERRLAIETQYF. In DNA form, the CDR3 reads TGTGCCAGCAGTGAAAGAAGACTAGCGATAGAGACCCAGTACTTC.

This clonotype has only a few counts. V gene TRBV20-1 combines with J gene TRBJ2-3; 15 positions agree with TRBD2. This CDR3 comprises 14 residues. V dropped 6 bases and J dropped 6; count of bases not matched to a gene: 4. Germline lookup yields CDR1 DFQATT and CDR2 SNEGSKA (reference sequence). The CDR3 coding sequence is TGCAGTGCGGGGACTAGCGGGAGGCAGGATACGCAGTATTTT. It is translated as CSAGTSGRQDTQYF.

This clonotype was seen more than once but under ten times. The chain links TRBV19 to TRBJ1-2; a possible D gene is TRBD1 (6 bases). Germline values: CDR1 LNHDA, CDR2 SQIVND (reference sequence). This CDR3 region has 16 residues. V lost 4 bases and J 2 bases, leaving 17 bases between the germline ends. The CDR3 DNA reads as TGTGCCAGTAGTACGACAGGAGGCCCACAGAACTATGGCTACACCTTC. This sequence encodes CASSTTGGPQNYGYTF. The full variable domain, its missing parts supplied by reference TRBV19 and TRBJ1-2, is DGGITQSPKYLFRKEGQNVTLSCEQNLNHDAMYWYRQDPGQGLRLIYYSQIVNDFQKGDIAEGYSVSREKKESFPLTVTSAQKNPTAFYLCASSTTGGPQNYGYTFGSGTRLTVV.

The V gene is TRBV7-3, the J gene TRBJ1-2, with D unresolved. CDR1 and CDR2 from the germline V gene are SGHTA and FQGTGA. CDR3 length: 16 amino acids. V lost 0 bases and J lost 0, with 11 bases in between. CDR3 nucleotide sequence: TGTGCCAGCAGCTTAACAGGGCCCCCCACTAACTATGGCTACACCTTC. This sequence encodes CASSLTGPPTNYGYTF.

V gene TRBV6-2 or TRBV6-3 combines with J gene TRBJ1-1; 8 positions agree with TRBD1. This CDR3 is 14 amino acids long. V lost 6 bases, J lost 6 bases, and 9 bases stayed unmatched. The germline CDR1 and CDR2 sequences are MNHEY and SVGEGT. The CDR3 loop is CASSHRQGRAEAFF. CDR3 sequence (DNA): TGTGCCAGCAGCCATCGACAGGGGCGGGCTGAAGCTTTCTTT.

This clonotype occurred a few times. The chain is built from TRBV19 and TRBJ2-7, with TRBD1 matching over 8 bases. Trimming at V came to 1 base and at J to 2 bases, leaving 4 bases not matched to a gene. The CDR3 consists of 15 residues. Germline CDR1 reads LNHDA; CDR2 reads SQIVND (reference sequence). The CDR3 DNA is TGTGCCAGTAGTATAGGACAGGGGTCCACCTACGAGCAGTACTTC. The encoded protein is CASSIGQGSTYEQYF.

This clonotype was counted at least ten times. The chain carries TRBV28 and TRBJ2-3; 7 nucleotides agree with TRBD2. V trimming: 3 bases; J trimming: 6 bases; junction bases outside the gene matches: 6. Per germline, CDR1 MDHEN and CDR2 SYDVKM. The length of the CDR3 is 14 residues. The DNA of the CDR3 is TGTGCCAGCAGTTTGGGGGGGAGTCAGGATACGCAGTATTTT. Translating gives CASSLGGSQDTQYF.

Comments on this clonotype: Being one base from a much bigger clone, this may be a read error. V gene TRBV6-1 combines with J gene TRBJ2-1; D not certain. Trimming cost V 8 bases and J 0 bases, with 17 bases left between them. Looked up from germline, CDR1 is MNHNS and CDR2 is SASEGT. The CDR3 runs 16 residues. The CDR3 is CASPMGFGSSYNEQFF. DNA of the CDR3: TGTGCCAGCCCCATGGGGTTCGGCAGCTCCTACAATGAGCAGTTCTTC.

This clonotype was detected a few times. The chain has TRBV5-6 and TRBJ1-2, with D possibly being TRBD1 (6 bases). Germline CDR1 is SGHDT and CDR2 is YYEEEE. The CDR3 extends over 14 amino acids. The V gene lost 0 bases and the J gene lost 5 bases, with 11 bases spanning the gap. The CDR3 here is CASSLERGAYGYTF. Written as DNA, the CDR3 is TGTGCCAGCAGCTTGGAGAGGGGGGCTTATGGCTACACCTTC.

Of note for this clonotype: This may be a read error, as it is one base from a much larger clone. Likely a read error: the CDR3 ends without its conserved phenylalanine or tryptophan. The V and J genes are TRBV12-3 or TRBV12-4 and TRBJ1-1, with 9 bases identical to TRBD1. The CDR3 spans 13 residues. V lost 10 bases to trimming and J lost 5 bases; unmatched junction nucleotides: 8. CDR3 sequence (DNA): TGTGCCATCCGGGACAGGGAGTCTACTGAAGCTTTCCTT. This gives the protein CAIRDRESTEAFL.

This clonotype came up many times. The rearrangement uses TRBV28 and TRBJ1-2; no clear D. V shed 6 bases and J shed 5 bases, with 10 bases lying between them. The CDR3 runs to 12 residues. Germline V lookup: CDR1 MDHEN, CDR2 SYDVKM. The CDR3 coding sequence is TGTGCCAGCAGGGATCTGGGATATGGCTACACCTTC. It yields the protein CASRDLGYGYTF.

The rearrangement joins TRBV7-9 to TRBJ1-2; 8 bases agree with TRBD1. V dropped 7 bases and J dropped 2; count of bases not matched to a gene: 9. CDR3 length: 15 amino acids. Germline V gene data show CDR1 as SEHNR and CDR2 as FQNEAQ (reference sequence). CDR3 nucleotide sequence: TGTGCCAGCACCTTTGGGCGACAGGGGAACTATGGCTACACCTTC. Residues: CASTFGRQGNYGYTF.

The V and J genes are TRBV19 and TRBJ1-1; the match to TRBD1 covers 7 bases. Per germline, CDR1 LNHDA and CDR2 SQIVND (reference sequence). The J segment lost 9 bases and the V segment lost 5 bases, leaving 15 bases of the junction unmatched. CDR3 length: 15 amino acids. The CDR3 DNA is TGTGCCAGTAGTGCACGAGAAGGGGGCCTGGGGAAAGCTTTCTTT. This codes for CASSAREGGLGKAFF.

The table lists this clonotype with many counts. The chain combines TRBV20-1 with TRBJ2-7, with 10 positions matching TRBD1. Trimming at V came to 5 bases and at J to 1 base, leaving 11 bases not matched to a gene. Germline CDR1 and CDR2: DFQATT and SNEGSKA (reference sequence). This CDR3 contains 16 residues. The DNA of the CDR3 is TGCAGTGCTCGGTCAGGACAGGGGGTTCGTTCCTACGAGCAGTACTTC. Translation: CSARSGQGVRSYEQYF.

Many counts were recorded for this clonotype. CDR3: CASSLADRGGEQYF. The DNA for the CDR3 is TGTGCCAGCAGTTTAGCCGACAGGGGGGGCGAGCAGTACTTC. The rearrangement joins TRBV28 to TRBJ2-7; 9 positions match TRBD1. CDR3 length: 14 residues. V lost 2 bases to trimming and J lost 6 bases; unmatched junction nucleotides: 5. Germline V CDR1 and CDR2: MDHEN, SYDVKM.

This clonotype turned up a few times. This rearrangement joins TRBV20-1 to TRBJ2-3; TRBD2 is a possible D gene (6 bases). Germline loops: CDR1 DFQATT, CDR2 SNEGSKA (reference sequence). Trimming stripped 5 bases from V and 4 bases from J, with 10 bases between. There are 12 residues in the CDR3. Here the CDR3 reads CSAPGTADTQYF. CDR3 in DNA: TGCAGTGCTCCCGGGACTGCAGATACGCAGTATTTT.

This clonotype was observed at least ten times. This sequence joins TRBV5-1 and TRBJ1-2, with a weak D call TRBD1 (6 bases). CDR3 length: 16 amino acids. V gave up 1 base and J gave up 4 bases, with 17 bases separating them. The germline gives CDR1 SGHRS, CDR2 YFSETQ. CDR3 nucleotides: TGCGCCAGCAGCTTGACCGGGACACCGGACGGCTATGGCTACACCTTC. Its translation is CASSLTGTPDGYGYTF.

This clonotype was observed a few times. The chain carries TRBV29-1 and TRBJ2-3, with 12 bases fitting TRBD2. The germline V gene has CDR1 SQVTM and CDR2 ANQGSEA. Trimming cost V 3 bases and J 2 bases; bases outside gene matches: 3. The CDR3 sequence is 15 residues long. The CDR3 region has the DNA TGCAGCGTTGACGGACTAGCGGGATCCACAGATACGCAGTATTTT. This encodes CSVDGLAGSTDTQYF.

Remarks on this clonotype: A read error is possible here, since a much larger clone lies one base away. This chain links TRBV7-7 with TRBJ2-2, with 14 bases identical to TRBD2. Germline assignment: CDR1 SSHAT and CDR2 FNYEAQ (reference sequence). The CDR3 consists of 18 residues. The CDR3 region has the DNA TGTGCTAGCGGCCGCCCGACTAGCGGGAGGGCCTATAGCGGGGAGCTGTTTTTT. Translating gives CASGRPTSGRAYSGELFF.

V and J are TRBV7-9 and TRBJ2-5; D is uncertain. The CDR3 spans 15 residues. In germline, CDR1 is SEHNR, CDR2 FQNEAQ (reference sequence). V lost 4 bases and J lost 1, with 13 bases in between. The chain's CDR3 is CASSSRAERQETQYF. CDR3 bases: TGTGCCAGCAGCTCCCGTGCCGAACGCCAAGAGACCCAGTACTTC.

This clonotype was seen at least ten times. The chain joins TRBV10-1 to TRBJ2-5; D might be TRBD2 (5 bases). V was shortened by 5 bases and J by 2 bases, with 9 bases between the two germline ends. CDR3 length: 13 residues. Germline assignment: CDR1 WNHNN and CDR2 SYGVQD (reference sequence). CDR3 loop: CASSREGQETQYF. For the CDR3, the DNA is TGCGCCAGCAGTCGGGAAGGGCAAGAGACCCAGTACTTC.

V gene TRBV20-1 combines with J gene TRBJ2-7, with 11 bases aligning to TRBD2. The CDR3 has 14 residues. Per germline, CDR1 DFQATT and CDR2 SNEGSKA (reference sequence). Losses at the gene ends were 1 base for V and 2 bases for J; bases not matched to a gene: 1. Written as DNA, the CDR3 is TGCAGTGCTAGAGGTAGCGGGAGGGCCTACGAGCAGTACTTC. Amino acids: CSARGSGRAYEQYF.